This T cell receptor beta chain was sequenced in a study of OX40 agonist ivuxolimab in advanced cancers. Notes on the research overall: Ivuxolimab, which targeted the costimulatory receptor OX40 (CD134), was an agonistic, fully human IgG2 monoclonal antibody. Intravenous ivuxolimab was administered to patients every 2 weeks at six dose levels: 0.01, 0.1, 0.3, 1.5, 3 and 10 mg/kg. Of the roughly 52 patients in dose escalation, about 20 had hepatocellular carcinoma, some 15 had melanoma, 9 had renal cell carcinoma and 9 had head and neck cancer. A male proportion of 75% to 85% and a mean age of 60 years, ranging from 23 to 79, were recorded for the dose-escalation cohort. Prior anti-PD-1, anti-PD-L1 or anti-CTLA-4 therapy was permitted, and approximately 42% of dose-escalation patients had received checkpoint inhibitors. Partial responses were achieved by three dose-escalation patients, of whom one had hepatocellular carcinoma and two had cutaneous melanoma. Peripheral TCRbeta sequencing was intended to test whether TCR sequence diversity was altered and clonal T-cell expansion was caused by ivuxolimab. The paper describes the monotherapy dose-escalation part (N of about 52 patients) of the phase I trial of ivuxolimab. The investigation overall reported the following: In the 0.1-3.0 mg/kg groups, partial responders had among the lowest normalized peripheral clonal expansion, particularly in CD8+ T cells. Low levels of normalized T-cell clonal expansion were also shown by some nonresponding patients. Antigen specificity was not determined for the clonally expanded peripheral T cells. Clonal expansion of both CD4+ and CD8+ blood T cells was observed from baseline to week 6 at doses 0.1 to 3.0 mg/kg. After ivuxolimab, expanded clones were on average more numerous among CD8+ T cells than among CD4+ T cells.

The trial excluded patients who had a history of autoimmune disease or who were on systemic immunosuppression. Peripheral blood for TCR sequencing was collected from all dose cohorts at baseline, on cycle 4 day 1, and on cycle 7 day 1. Samples came from an open-label, multicenter, first-in-human phase I dose-escalation trial of ivuxolimab. Adults with locally advanced or metastatic melanoma, renal cell carcinoma, hepatocellular carcinoma or head and neck squamous cell carcinoma were enrolled in the trial. CD4+ and CD8+ T cells were sorted separately from peripheral blood before TCR sequencing. To sequence the TCRbeta CDR3 region, genomic DNA was isolated from the sorted cells. The immunoSEQ Assay was used to sequence the TCRbeta CDR3 regions. TCRdb's version of the immuneACCESS table is confined to in-frame rearrangements and falls short of the full clone set. An unresolved V gene accounts for under half of the shortfall where checked; the remainder is of unknown origin. Across this sample there are about 48,000 clones, with approximately 86% seen only once. In total, the top ten clones hold approximately 1.1% of the sample.

Inclusive of the bounding cysteine and phenylalanine, the CDR3 is 17 residues long. This entry keeps only the CDR3 DNA: 51 bases, framed from base 1. Via the germline V gene (reference sequence), CDR1 is GTSNPN and CDR2 SVGIG. V is cut back by 1 base and J by 0 bases, with 9 bases in the junction unmatched. With regard to this clone: Its antigen specificity is not known. No qualities accompany the bases; no much larger clone lies one base away.

The source material was CD4+ or CD8+ T cells sorted from blood, sampled in a trial of the OX40 agonist ivuxolimab. The chain couples TRBV30 to TRBJ1-5; 7 central bases correspond to TRBD1. This TCR came from an adult with an advanced solid tumor such as melanoma, head and neck, liver or kidney cancer. The DNA sequence is TGTGCCTGGAGTGCCCGGGACAGCCACTATAGCAATCAGCCCCAGCATTTT. It codes for CAWSARDSHYSNQPQHF.